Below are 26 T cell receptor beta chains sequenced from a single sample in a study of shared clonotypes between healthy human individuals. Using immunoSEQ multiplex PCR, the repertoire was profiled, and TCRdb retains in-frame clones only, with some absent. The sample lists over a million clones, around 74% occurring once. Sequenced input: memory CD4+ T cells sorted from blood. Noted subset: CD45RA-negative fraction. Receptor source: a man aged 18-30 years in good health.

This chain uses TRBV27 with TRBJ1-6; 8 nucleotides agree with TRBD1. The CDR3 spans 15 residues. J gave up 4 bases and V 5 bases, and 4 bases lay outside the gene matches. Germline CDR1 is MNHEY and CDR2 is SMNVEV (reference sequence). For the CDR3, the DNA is TGTGCCAGCAGTATCGGACAGGGATATAATTCACCCCTCCACTTT. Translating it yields CASSIGQGYNSPLHF.

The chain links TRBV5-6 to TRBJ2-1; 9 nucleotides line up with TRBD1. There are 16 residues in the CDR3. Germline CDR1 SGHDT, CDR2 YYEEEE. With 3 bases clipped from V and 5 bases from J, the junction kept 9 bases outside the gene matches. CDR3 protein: CASSWRGTGWDNEQFF. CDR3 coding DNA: TGTGCCAGCAGCTGGAGAGGGACAGGGTGGGACAATGAGCAGTTCTTC. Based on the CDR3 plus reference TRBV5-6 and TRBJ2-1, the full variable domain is DAGVTQSPTHLIKTRGQQVTLRCSPKSGHDTVSWYQQALGQGPQFIFQYYEEEERQRGNFPDRFSGHQFPNYSSELNVNALLLGDSALYLCASSWRGTGWDNEQFFGPGTRLTVL.

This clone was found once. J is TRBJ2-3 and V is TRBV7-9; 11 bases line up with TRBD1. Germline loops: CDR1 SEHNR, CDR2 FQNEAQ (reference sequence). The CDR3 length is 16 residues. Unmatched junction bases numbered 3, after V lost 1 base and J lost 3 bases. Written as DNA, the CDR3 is TGTGCCAGCAGCTTAGGGACAGGGGGCGAAACAGATACGCAGTATTTT. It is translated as CASSLGTGGETDTQYF.

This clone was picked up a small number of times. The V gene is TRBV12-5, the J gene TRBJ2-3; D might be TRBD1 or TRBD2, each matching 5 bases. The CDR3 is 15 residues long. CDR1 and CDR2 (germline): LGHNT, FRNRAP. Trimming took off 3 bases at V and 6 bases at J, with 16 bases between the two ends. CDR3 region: CASGLGTARPDTQYF. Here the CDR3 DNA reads TGTGCTAGTGGTTTAGGGACGGCCCGCCCCGATACGCAGTATTTT.

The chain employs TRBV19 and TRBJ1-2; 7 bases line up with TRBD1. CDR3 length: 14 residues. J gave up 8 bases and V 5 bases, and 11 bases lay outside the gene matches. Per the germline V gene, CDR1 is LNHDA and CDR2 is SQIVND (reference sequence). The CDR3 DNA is TGTGCCAGTAGTTCCTCCAGGGGGGGTGGAGGCTACACCTTC. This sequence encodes CASSSSRGGGGYTF.

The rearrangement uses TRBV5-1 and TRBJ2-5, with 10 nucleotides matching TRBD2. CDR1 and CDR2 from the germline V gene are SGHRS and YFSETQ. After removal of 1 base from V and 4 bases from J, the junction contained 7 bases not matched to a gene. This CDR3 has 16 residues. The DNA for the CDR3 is TGCGCCAGCAGCTTGCTGCCTAGCGGGAGTGGAGAGACCCAGTACTTC. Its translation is CASSLLPSGSGETQYF.

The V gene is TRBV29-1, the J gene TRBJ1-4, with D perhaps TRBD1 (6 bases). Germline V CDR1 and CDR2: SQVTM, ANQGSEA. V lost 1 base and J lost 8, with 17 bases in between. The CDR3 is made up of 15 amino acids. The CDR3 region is CSVEALRGFGEKLFF. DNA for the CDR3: TGCAGCGTTGAAGCCCTCAGGGGCTTTGGGGAAAAACTGTTTTTT.

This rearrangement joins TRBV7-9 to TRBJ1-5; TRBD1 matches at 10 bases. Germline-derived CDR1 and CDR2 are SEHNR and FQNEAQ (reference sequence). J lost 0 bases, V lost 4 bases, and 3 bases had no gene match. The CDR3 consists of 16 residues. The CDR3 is CASSSGQGSSNQPQHF. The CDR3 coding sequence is TGTGCCAGCAGCTCGGGACAGGGGAGTAGCAATCAGCCCCAGCATTTT.

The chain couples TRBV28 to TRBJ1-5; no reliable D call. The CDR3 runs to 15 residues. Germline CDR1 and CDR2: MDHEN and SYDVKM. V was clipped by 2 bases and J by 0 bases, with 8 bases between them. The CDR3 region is CASSLGTNSNQPQHF. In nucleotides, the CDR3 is TGTGCCAGCAGTTTAGGCACTAATAGCAATCAGCCCCAGCATTTT.

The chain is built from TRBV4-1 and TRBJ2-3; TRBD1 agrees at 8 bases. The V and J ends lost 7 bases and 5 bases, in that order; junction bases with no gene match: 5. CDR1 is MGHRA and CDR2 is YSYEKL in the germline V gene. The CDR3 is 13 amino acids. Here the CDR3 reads CASNQGAGDTQYF. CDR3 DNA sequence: TGCGCCAGCAACCAGGGGGCCGGAGATACGCAGTATTTT.

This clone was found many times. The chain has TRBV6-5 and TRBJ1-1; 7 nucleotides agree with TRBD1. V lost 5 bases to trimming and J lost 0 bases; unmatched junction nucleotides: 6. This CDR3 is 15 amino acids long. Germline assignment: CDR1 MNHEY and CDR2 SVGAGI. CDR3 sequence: CASSPRGQLNTEAFF. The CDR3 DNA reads TGTGCCAGCAGTCCACGGGGACAGTTGAACACTGAAGCTTTCTTT.

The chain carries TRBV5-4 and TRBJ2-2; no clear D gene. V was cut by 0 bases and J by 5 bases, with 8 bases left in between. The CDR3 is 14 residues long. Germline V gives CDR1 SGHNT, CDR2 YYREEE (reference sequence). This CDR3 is CASSLVPHTGELFF. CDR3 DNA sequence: TGTGCCAGCAGCTTGGTTCCCCATACCGGGGAGCTGTTTTTT.

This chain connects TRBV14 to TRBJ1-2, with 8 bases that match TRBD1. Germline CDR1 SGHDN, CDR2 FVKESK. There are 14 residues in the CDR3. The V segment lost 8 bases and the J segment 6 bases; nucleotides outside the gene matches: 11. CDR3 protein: CASGRQGSAHGYTF. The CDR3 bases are TGTGCCAGCGGTAGACAGGGGTCAGCTCATGGCTACACCTTC.

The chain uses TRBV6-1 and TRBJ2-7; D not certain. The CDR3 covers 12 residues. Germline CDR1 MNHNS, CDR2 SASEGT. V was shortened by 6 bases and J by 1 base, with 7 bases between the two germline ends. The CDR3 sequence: CASSVKSYEQYF. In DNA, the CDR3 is TGTGCCAGCAGCGTTAAGTCCTACGAGCAGTACTTC.

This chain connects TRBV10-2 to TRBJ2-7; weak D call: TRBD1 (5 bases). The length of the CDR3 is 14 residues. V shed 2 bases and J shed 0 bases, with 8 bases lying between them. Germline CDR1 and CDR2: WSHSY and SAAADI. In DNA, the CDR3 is TGCGCCAGCAGTGAGGACAGAGACTCCTACGAGCAGTACTTC. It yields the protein CASSEDRDSYEQYF.

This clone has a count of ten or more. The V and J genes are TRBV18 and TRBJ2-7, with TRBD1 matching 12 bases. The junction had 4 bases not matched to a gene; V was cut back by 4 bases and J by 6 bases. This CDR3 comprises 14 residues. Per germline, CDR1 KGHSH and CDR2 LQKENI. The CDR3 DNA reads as TGTGCCAGCTCACTCGGGACAGGGGGCGTCGAGCAGTACTTC. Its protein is CASSLGTGGVEQYF.

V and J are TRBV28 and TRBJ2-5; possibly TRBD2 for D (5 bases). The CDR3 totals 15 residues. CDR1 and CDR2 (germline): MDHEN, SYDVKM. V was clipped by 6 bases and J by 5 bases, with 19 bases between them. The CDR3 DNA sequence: TGTGCCAGCAGCTCAGACATGGGTTGGAGGGAGACCCAGTACTTC. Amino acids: CASSSDMGWRETQYF.

Here the CDR3 DNA reads TGCGCCAGCAGCTTTGGGGCGGGGATAGATGGCTACACCTTC. It specifies CASSFGAGIDGYTF. V usage is TRBV5-1 and J usage is TRBJ1-2; weak D call: TRBD1 (5 bases). Germline lookup yields CDR1 SGHRS and CDR2 YFSETQ. The V end lost 2 bases, the J end lost 6 bases, and 14 bases lay between the germline ends. The CDR3 consists of 14 residues.

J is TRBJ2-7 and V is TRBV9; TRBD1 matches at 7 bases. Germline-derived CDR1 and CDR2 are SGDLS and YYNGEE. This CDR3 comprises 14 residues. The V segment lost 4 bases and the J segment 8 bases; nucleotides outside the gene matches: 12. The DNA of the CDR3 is TGTGCCAGCAGCCAAGCAGGACAGGCAGAGAAGCAGTACTTC. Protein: CASSQAGQAEKQYF.

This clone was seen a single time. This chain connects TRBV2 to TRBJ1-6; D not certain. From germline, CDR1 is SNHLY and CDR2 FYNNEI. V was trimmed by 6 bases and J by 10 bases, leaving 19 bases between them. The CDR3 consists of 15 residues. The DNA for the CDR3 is TGTGCCAGCAGGGGTGTGGCCGCGGTGGGATCACCCCTCCACTTT. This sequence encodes CASRGVAAVGSPLHF.

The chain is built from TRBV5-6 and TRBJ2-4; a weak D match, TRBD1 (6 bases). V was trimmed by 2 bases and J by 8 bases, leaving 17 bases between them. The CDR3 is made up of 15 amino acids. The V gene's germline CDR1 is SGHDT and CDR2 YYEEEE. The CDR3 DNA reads TGTGCCAGCAGCTTTGACAGGATATCCGGGGACATTCAGTACTTC. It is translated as CASSFDRISGDIQYF.

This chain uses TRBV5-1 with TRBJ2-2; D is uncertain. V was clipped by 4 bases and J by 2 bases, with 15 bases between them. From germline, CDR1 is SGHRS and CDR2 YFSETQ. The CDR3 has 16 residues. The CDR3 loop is CASSPPDGINTGELFF. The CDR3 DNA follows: TGCGCCAGCAGCCCTCCTGACGGAATCAACACCGGGGAGCTGTTTTTT.

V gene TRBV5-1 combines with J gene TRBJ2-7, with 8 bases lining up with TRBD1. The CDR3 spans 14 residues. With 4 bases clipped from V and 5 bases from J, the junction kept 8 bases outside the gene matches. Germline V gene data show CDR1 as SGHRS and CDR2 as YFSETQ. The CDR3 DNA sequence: TGCGCCAGCAGCCTCGGACAGGGTAAGAACGAGCAGTACTTC. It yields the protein CASSLGQGKNEQYF.

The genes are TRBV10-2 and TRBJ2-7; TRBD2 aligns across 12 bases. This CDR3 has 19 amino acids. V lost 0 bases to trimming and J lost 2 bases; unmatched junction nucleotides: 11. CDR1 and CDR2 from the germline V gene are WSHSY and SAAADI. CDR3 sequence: CASSESPGLAGKFPYEQYF. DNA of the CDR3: TGCGCCAGCAGTGAGTCGCCGGGACTAGCGGGCAAATTTCCCTACGAGCAGTACTTC.

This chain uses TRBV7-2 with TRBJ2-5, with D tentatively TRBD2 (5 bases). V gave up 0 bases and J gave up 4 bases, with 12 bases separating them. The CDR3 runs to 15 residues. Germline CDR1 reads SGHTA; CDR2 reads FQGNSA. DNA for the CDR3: TGTGCCAGCAGCTTAGCGGGCGGGTTACGAGAGACCCAGTACTTC. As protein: CASSLAGGLRETQYF.

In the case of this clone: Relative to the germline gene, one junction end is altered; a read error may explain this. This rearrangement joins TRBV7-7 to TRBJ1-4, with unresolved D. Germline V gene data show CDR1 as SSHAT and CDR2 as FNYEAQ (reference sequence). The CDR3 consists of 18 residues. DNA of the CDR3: TGTGCTAGCAGCTTTCGTTCGTCATGGGTGGGAGTTAATGAAAAACTGTTTTTT. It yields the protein CASSFRSSWVGVNEKLFF.